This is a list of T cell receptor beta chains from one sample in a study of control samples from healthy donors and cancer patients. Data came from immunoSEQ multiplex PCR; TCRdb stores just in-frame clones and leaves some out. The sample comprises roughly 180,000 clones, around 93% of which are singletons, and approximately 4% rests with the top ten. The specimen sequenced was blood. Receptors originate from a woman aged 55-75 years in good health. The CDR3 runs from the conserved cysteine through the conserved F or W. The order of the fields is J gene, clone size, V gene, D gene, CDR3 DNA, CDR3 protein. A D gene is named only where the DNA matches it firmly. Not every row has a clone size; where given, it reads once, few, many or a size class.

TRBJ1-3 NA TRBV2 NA TGTGCCAGCAGTGATGGGGGGGGCTCTGGAAACACCATATATTTT CASSDGGGSGNTIYF
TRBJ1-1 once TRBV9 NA TGTGCCAGCAGCGTACAGAGCATGAACACTGAAGCTTTCTTT CASSVQSMNTEAFF
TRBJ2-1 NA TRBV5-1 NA TGCGCCAGCAGCGCAGCAGGCTTGCGTAGCCGCGGCAATGAGCAGTTCTTC CASSAAGLRSRGNEQFF
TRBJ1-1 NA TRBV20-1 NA TGCAGTGCTTTAACAGCTACTGAAGCTTTCTTT CSALTATEAFF
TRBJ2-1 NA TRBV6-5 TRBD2 TGTGCCAGCAGTTACTCGGCTAGCGGGGGTTTCGAGCAGTTCTTC CASSYSASGGFEQFF
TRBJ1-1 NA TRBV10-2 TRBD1 TGCGCCAGCAGAGCGGGACAGGGGACGACTGAAGCTTTCTTT CASRAGQGTTEAFF
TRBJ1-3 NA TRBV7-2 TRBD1 TGTGCCAGCAGGGAACAGGGGGCTCCTGGAAACACCATATATTTT CASREQGAPGNTIYF
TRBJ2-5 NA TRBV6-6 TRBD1 TGTGCCAGCAGTTCTCGGGACAGAGAGACCCAGTACTTC CASSSRDRETQYF
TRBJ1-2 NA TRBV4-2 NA TGTGCCAGCAGCCAAGGAGCCTGGGCTAACTATGGCTACACCTTC CASSQGAWANYGYTF
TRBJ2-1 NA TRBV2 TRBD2 TGTGCCAGCAGCGCGGGGACTAGCGGGGGGCGGAGCTCCTACAATGAGCAGTTCTTC CASSAGTSGGRSSYNEQFF
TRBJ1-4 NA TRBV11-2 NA TGTGCCAGCAGCTTAGATTTGGGCGAGGGCGATGAAAAACTGTTTTTT CASSLDLGEGDEKLFF
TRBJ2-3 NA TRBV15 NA TGTGCCACCAGCCGCGATCGACTAGATACGCAGTATTTT CATSRDRLDTQYF
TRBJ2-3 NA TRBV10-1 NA TGCGCCAGCAGTGAGTCCGCCCCGATGGGAGCGCAGTATTTT CASSESAPMGAQYF
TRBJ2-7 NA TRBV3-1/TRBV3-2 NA TGTGCCAGCAGCCCGAGCGACAGTACAAGCTCCTACGAGCAGTACTTC CASSPSDSTSSYEQYF
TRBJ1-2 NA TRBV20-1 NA TGCAGTGCTAGACGCCGGGAGGGCTACACCTTC CSARRREGYTF
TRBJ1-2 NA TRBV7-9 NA TGTGCCAGCAGCGAAGAGGGGTTTACGGTCGCTGGCTACACCTTC CASSEEGFTVAGYTF